This passage covers 9 T cell receptor beta chains from one sample sequenced in a study of technical replicates of blood from a few donors. Repertoires were generated with immunoSEQ multiplex PCR, while TCRdb's copy carries only in-frame clones and drops some. The table records about 73,000 clones, 93% of them present only once. Sequenced sample: T cells isolated from PBMCs. The receptors were sampled from a human donor in good health.

The chain recombines TRBV25-1 with TRBJ1-2; no reliable D call. This CDR3 is 16 amino acids long. V lost 4 bases to trimming and J lost 2 bases, with 17 bases between them. The germline V gene has CDR1 MGHDK and CDR2 SYGVNS. CDR3 amino acids: CASSAPRGSDNYGYTF. The CDR3, as DNA: TGTGCCAGCAGTGCCCCCCGGGGTTCTGACAACTATGGCTACACCTTC.

This sequence joins TRBV10-3 and TRBJ2-1; TRBD2 agrees at 7 bases. CDR3 length: 14 residues. V shed 9 bases, J shed 8 bases, and the junction held 13 bases outside the gene matches. In germline, CDR1 is ENHRY, CDR2 SYGVKD. CDR3 amino acids: CAIKRDLPSDEQFF. CDR3 DNA sequence: TGTGCCATAAAGCGGGACCTCCCTTCGGATGAGCAGTTCTTC.

CDR3 nucleotide sequence: TGCGCCAGCAGCCTCGGGACAGGCGATTTGAGCTCCTACGAGCAGTACTTC. Protein: CASSLGTGDLSSYEQYF. The chain has TRBV5-1 and TRBJ2-7, with 8 bases lining up with TRBD1. This CDR3 has 17 amino acids. V shed 4 bases and J 0 bases; nucleotides not matched to a gene: 12. Per the germline V gene, CDR1 is SGHRS and CDR2 is YFSETQ.

The chain recombines TRBV14 with TRBJ2-7; 7 bases are shared with TRBD1. Trimming at V came to 6 bases and at J to 1 base, leaving 9 bases not matched to a gene. This CDR3 spans 15 amino acids. Germline CDR1 reads SGHDN; CDR2 reads FVKESK. The CDR3 loop is CASRHTGVGSYEQYF. In nucleotides, the CDR3 is TGTGCCAGCAGGCACACAGGGGTGGGATCCTACGAGCAGTACTTC.

The gene calls are TRBV7-8 and TRBJ2-5; 9 positions match TRBD1. V trimming: 5 bases; J trimming: 3 bases; junction bases outside the gene matches: 10. The CDR3 has 16 amino acids. Germline CDR1 reads SGHVS; CDR2 reads FQNEAQ. The CDR3 reads CASSSRDREFKETQYF. In DNA form, the CDR3 reads TGTGCCAGCAGCAGCCGGGACAGGGAATTCAAAGAGACCCAGTACTTC. Full variable domain (outside the CDR3, taken from reference TRBV7-8 and TRBJ2-5): GAGVSQSPRYKVAKRGQDVALRCDPISGHVSLFWYQQALGQGPEFLTYFQNEAQLDKSGLPSDRFFAERPEGSVSTLKIQRTQQEDSAVYLCASSSRDREFKETQYFGPGTRLLVL.

CDR3 sequence: CASSIAGTSGPQETQYF. The CDR3 bases are TGCGCCAGCAGCATTGCCGGGACTAGCGGGCCTCAAGAGACCCAGTACTTC. The chain is built from TRBV5-1 and TRBJ2-5, with TRBD2 matching over 12 bases. CDR1 is SGHRS, CDR2 YFSETQ, per germline. The CDR3 runs 17 residues. The junction had 9 bases not matched to a gene; V was cut back by 4 bases and J by 2 bases.

The chain combines TRBV5-8 with TRBJ1-1; the match to TRBD1 covers 9 bases. This CDR3 is built from 15 residues. The germline V gene has CDR1 SGHTS and CDR2 YDEGEE. Trimming removed 4 bases from V and 1 base from J; junction bases left unmatched: 5. Written as DNA, the CDR3 is TGTGCCAGCAGCCCGGGGACAGGGAAGAACACTGAAGCTTTCTTT. It encodes CASSPGTGKNTEAFF.

A remark on this clone: A junction boundary mismatches the germline segment, possibly from a read error. V gene TRBV7-9 combines with J gene TRBJ2-5; D unclear. The CDR3 has 12 residues. Germline-derived CDR1 and CDR2 are SEHNR and FQNEAQ (reference sequence). This CDR3 is CASGLREETQYF. CDR3 DNA sequence: TGTGCCAGCGGCTTGCGAGAAGAGACCCAGTACTTC.

This clone showed up just a few times. The rearrangement links TRBV6-5 to TRBJ2-4, with D possibly matching TRBD2 (6 bases). The V gene's germline CDR1 is MNHEY and CDR2 SVGAGI. The CDR3 covers 14 residues. Trimming pared 5 bases from V and 1 base from J, leaving 9 bases between. The CDR3: CASSRGTAKNIQYF. The CDR3 DNA sequence: TGTGCCAGCAGTCGCGGGACGGCCAAAAACATTCAGTACTTC.